This T cell receptor (beta chain) was recovered during a study of T cell responses to AZD1222 COVID-19 vaccine. Profiling relied on immunoSEQ multiplex PCR, and the TCRdb table lists in-frame clones only, not all of them. Altogether more than 140,000 clones are present, around 88% being singletons, with the ten largest covering about 3.2%. CDR3 length: 15 amino acids. Trimming took 4 bases from V and 10 from J, leaving 22 bases between them. The germline V gene has CDR1 SGHAT and CDR2 FQDESV (reference sequence). This clone was recorded once. The source was peripheral blood, collected on day 0 of MenACWY control vaccination. The V call is TRBV11-1, the J call TRBJ1-1, with a tentative D call TRBD1 (6 bases). The receptor comes from an adult in good health. The CDR3 nucleotides read TGTGCCAGCAGCTATGAGGTTCGGGGGCGCGGTGTAGCTTTCTTT. Translating it yields CASSYEVRGRGVAFF.